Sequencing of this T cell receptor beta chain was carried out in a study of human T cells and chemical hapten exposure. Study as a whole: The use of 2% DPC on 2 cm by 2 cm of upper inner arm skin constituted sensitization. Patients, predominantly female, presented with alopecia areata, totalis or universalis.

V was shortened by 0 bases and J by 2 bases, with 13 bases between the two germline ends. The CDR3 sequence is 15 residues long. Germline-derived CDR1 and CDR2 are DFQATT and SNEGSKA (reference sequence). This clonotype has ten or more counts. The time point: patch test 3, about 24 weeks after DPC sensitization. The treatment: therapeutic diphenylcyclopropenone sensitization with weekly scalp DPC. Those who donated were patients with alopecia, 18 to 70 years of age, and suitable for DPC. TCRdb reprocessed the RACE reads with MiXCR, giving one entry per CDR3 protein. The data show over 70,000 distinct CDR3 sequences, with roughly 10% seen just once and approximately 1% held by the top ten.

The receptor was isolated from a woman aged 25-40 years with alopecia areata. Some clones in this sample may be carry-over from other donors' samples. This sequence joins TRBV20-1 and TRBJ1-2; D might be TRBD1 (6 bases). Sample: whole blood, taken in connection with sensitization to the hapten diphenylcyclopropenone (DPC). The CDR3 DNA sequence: TGCAGTGCTAGAGAGCCCGTCGGACAGAACTATGGCTACACCTTC. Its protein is CSAREPVGQNYGYTF.